This is a list of T cell receptor beta chains from one sample in a study of breast tumors, draining lymph nodes, adjacent tissues. Each CDR3 protein is one row after TCRdb ran MiXCR on the multiplex PCR reads. The table lists some 200,000 distinct CDR3 sequences, approximately 33% of them singletons. Sequenced sample: axillary lymph node tissue. Every receptor here comes from a female donor with breast cancer. Some clones in this sample may be carry-over from other donors' samples. The CDR3 runs from the conserved cysteine through the conserved F or W. D genes are given only for firm matches. Clone size is stated in some rows and not others, as once, few, many or a class when expanded.

d_gene: TRBD1
abundance: many
v_gene: TRBV5-6
j_gene: TRBJ1-2
CDR3nt: TGTGCCAGCAGCTTAGCCTTCTGGACAGGACGAAACTATGGCTACACCTTC
CDR3aa: CASSLAFWTGRNYGYTF

d_gene: TRBD2
abundance: -
v_gene: TRBV7-2
j_gene: TRBJ2-5
CDR3nt: TGTGCCAGCAGCTCCCCTAGCGGGACCCAGTACTTC
CDR3aa: CASSSPSGTQYF

d_gene: TRBD2
abundance: -
v_gene: TRBV10-1
j_gene: TRBJ2-3
CDR3nt: TGCGCCAGCAGTGAACAGCGGGGGGATTCAGATACACAGTATTTT
CDR3aa: CASSEQRGDSDTQYF

d_gene: TRBD2
abundance: -
v_gene: TRBV7-9
j_gene: TRBJ2-3
CDR3nt: TGTGCCAGCAGCTTACCGGGGGGGGGGGATACGCAGTATTTT
CDR3aa: CASSLPGGGDTQYF

d_gene: -
abundance: many
v_gene: TRBV3-1
j_gene: TRBJ2-7
CDR3nt: TGTGCCAGCAGCCCCCGACAGCGGTACGAGCAGTACTTC
CDR3aa: CASSPRQRYEQYF

d_gene: -
abundance: many
v_gene: TRBV20-1
j_gene: TRBJ1-1
CDR3nt: TGCAGTGCTAGAGGGTCCTGGGGCAGGAACACTGAAGCTTTCTTT
CDR3aa: CSARGSWGRNTEAFF

d_gene: TRBD2
abundance: many
v_gene: TRBV20-1
j_gene: TRBJ2-7
CDR3nt: TGCAGTGCTAGTGGCGGGAGTTCGACCTACGAGCAGTACTTC
CDR3aa: CSASGGSSTYEQYF

d_gene: -
abundance: many
v_gene: TRBV20-1
j_gene: TRBJ2-3
CDR3nt: TGCAGTGCTAGAGAGGGGGGCGCAGATACGCAGTATTTT
CDR3aa: CSAREGGADTQYF

d_gene: TRBD2
abundance: -
v_gene: TRBV6-4
j_gene: TRBJ2-3
CDR3nt: TGTGCCAAAAACCAGCGGGGGGATACGCAGTATTTT
CDR3aa: CAKNQRGDTQYF

d_gene: TRBD2
abundance: many
v_gene: TRBV20-1
j_gene: TRBJ2-1
CDR3nt: TGCAGTGCTAGAGCGGGGGGGACACCTTACAATGAGCAGTTCTTC
CDR3aa: CSARAGGTPYNEQFF

d_gene: -
abundance: -
v_gene: TRBV4-1
j_gene: TRBJ2-6
CDR3nt: TGCGCCAGCAGCCACCCCGGGACAGGGGCCAACGTCCTGACTTTC
CDR3aa: CASSHPGTGANVLTF

d_gene: TRBD2
abundance: many
v_gene: TRBV6-6
j_gene: TRBJ2-3
CDR3nt: TGTGCCAGCAGTTACGGGACTAGCGGAGGAACAGATACGCAGTATTTT
CDR3aa: CASSYGTSGGTDTQYF

d_gene: -
abundance: once
v_gene: TRBV10-3
j_gene: TRBJ2-5
CDR3nt: TGTGCCATCAGTGAGCGGCCTAACGGGGAGCAGTACTTC
CDR3aa: CAISERPNGEQYF

d_gene: TRBD2
abundance: many
v_gene: TRBV20-1
j_gene: TRBJ2-1
CDR3nt: TGCAGTGCTACTAGGACTAGCGGGTACAATGAGCAGTTCTTC
CDR3aa: CSATRTSGYNEQFF

d_gene: -
abundance: many
v_gene: TRBV7-2
j_gene: TRBJ2-1
CDR3nt: TGTGCCAGCAGCGTCGACAGAAACTCCTACAATGAGCAGTTCTTC
CDR3aa: CASSVDRNSYNEQFF

d_gene: TRBD2
abundance: -
v_gene: TRBV4-1
j_gene: TRBJ2-3
CDR3nt: TGCGCCAGCAGCCAAGATATTAGCGGGAGAACAGATACGCAGTATTTT
CDR3aa: CASSQDISGRTDTQYF

d_gene: -
abundance: -
v_gene: TRBV18
j_gene: TRBJ2-3
CDR3nt: TGTGCCAGCTCACCAACTAGCCAGAGCACAGATACGCAGTATTTT
CDR3aa: CASSPTSQSTDTQYF

d_gene: -
abundance: few
v_gene: TRBV29-1
j_gene: TRBJ1-1
CDR3nt: TGCAGCGTCACAAGTACTGAAGCTTTCTTT
CDR3aa: CSVTSTEAFF

d_gene: TRBD2
abundance: many
v_gene: TRBV6-2/TRBV6-3
j_gene: TRBJ2-7
CDR3nt: TGTGCCAGCAGGGAGACTAGCGGGAGGGCGTCCTACGAGCAGTACTTC
CDR3aa: CASRETSGRASYEQYF

d_gene: -
abundance: many
v_gene: TRBV5-1
j_gene: TRBJ1-6
CDR3nt: TGCGCCAGCAGCCTAGGCACCGCCTATAATTCACCCCTCCACTTT
CDR3aa: CASSLGTAYNSPLHF

d_gene: TRBD1
abundance: many
v_gene: TRBV20-1
j_gene: TRBJ1-2
CDR3nt: TGCAGTGCCTTTGCAGGGGGGAACGGCTACACCTTC
CDR3aa: CSAFAGGNGYTF

d_gene: TRBD1
abundance: many
v_gene: TRBV2
j_gene: TRBJ1-3
CDR3nt: TGTGCCAGCACCGTGGAGGGGGCAGGGAGAGGAAACACCATATATTTT
CDR3aa: CASTVEGAGRGNTIYF

d_gene: -
abundance: many
v_gene: TRBV7-8
j_gene: TRBJ1-4
CDR3nt: TGTGCCAGCAGCTTAGCCGTGAGGCAGGGGAATGAAAAACTGTTTTTT
CDR3aa: CASSLAVRQGNEKLFF

d_gene: -
abundance: -
v_gene: TRBV5-1
j_gene: TRBJ2-2
CDR3nt: TGCGCCAGCAGCTCGGACGCCCTCGGGGAGCTGTTTTTT
CDR3aa: CASSSDALGELFF

d_gene: -
abundance: few
v_gene: TRBV5-4
j_gene: TRBJ1-1
CDR3nt: TGTGCCAGCAGCCGTCAGCTGAACACTGAAGCTTTCTTT
CDR3aa: CASSRQLNTEAFF

d_gene: TRBD2
abundance: -
v_gene: TRBV12-3/TRBV12-4
j_gene: TRBJ2-3
CDR3nt: TGTACCAGCACATTCCGACTAGCGGGGACAGATACGCAGTATTTT
CDR3aa: CTSTFRLAGTDTQYF

d_gene: -
abundance: many
v_gene: TRBV28
j_gene: TRBJ1-4
CDR3nt: TGTGCCAGCACGGAGCAGACTAATGAAAAACTGTTTTTT
CDR3aa: CASTEQTNEKLFF